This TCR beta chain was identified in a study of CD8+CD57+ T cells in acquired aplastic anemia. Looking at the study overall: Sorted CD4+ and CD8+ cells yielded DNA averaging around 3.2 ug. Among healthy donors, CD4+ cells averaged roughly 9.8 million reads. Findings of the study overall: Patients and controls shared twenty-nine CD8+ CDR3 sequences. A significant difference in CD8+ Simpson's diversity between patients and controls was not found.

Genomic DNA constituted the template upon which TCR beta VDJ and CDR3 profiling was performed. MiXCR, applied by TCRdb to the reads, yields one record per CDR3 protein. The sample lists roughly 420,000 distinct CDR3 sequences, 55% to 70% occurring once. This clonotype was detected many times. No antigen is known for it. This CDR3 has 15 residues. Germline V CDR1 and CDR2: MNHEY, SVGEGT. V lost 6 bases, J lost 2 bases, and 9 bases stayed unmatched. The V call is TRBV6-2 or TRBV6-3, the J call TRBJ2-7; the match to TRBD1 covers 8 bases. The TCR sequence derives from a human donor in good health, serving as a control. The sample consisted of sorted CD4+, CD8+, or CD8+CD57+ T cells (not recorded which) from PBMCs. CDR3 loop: CASRAQGVVTYEQYF. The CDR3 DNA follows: TGTGCCAGCAGGGCACAGGGGGTCGTTACCTACGAGCAGTACTTC.